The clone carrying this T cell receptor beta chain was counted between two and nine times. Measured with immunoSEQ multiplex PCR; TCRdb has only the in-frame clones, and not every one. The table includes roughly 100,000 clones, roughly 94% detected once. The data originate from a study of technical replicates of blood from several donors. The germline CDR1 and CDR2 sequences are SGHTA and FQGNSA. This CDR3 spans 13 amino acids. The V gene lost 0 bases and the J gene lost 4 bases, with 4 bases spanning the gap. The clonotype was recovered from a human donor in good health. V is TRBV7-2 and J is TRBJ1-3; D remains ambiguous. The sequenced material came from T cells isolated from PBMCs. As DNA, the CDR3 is TGTGCCAGCAGCTTAGCTAGAGGAAACACCATATATTTT. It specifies CASSLARGNTIYF.